Detailed here is one T cell receptor (beta chain). This entry belongs to a study of blood T cells in healthy people across ages. A second roughly 6 to 11 cycle PCR used barcoded and J-beta primers. Via MiXCR, TCRdb re-called the 5' RACE reads, giving one row per CDR3 protein. The table records 780,000 or so distinct CDR3 sequences, more than 50% of them present only once. This TCR was sampled from a man aged 40-50 years in good health. Sample: blood.

For the CDR3, the DNA is TGTGCCAGCACTTCCGGGACAGCCTACAATGAGCAGTTCTTC. Translation gives CASTSGTAYNEQFF. The chain couples TRBV28 to TRBJ2-1, with 7 nucleotides matching TRBD1. The CDR3 extends over 14 amino acids. From germline, CDR1 is MDHEN and CDR2 SYDVKM. V lost 7 bases and J lost 2; bases outside the gene matches: 5.